This paragraph reports one TCR beta chain. The data originate from a study of cytotoxic CD8 clonotypes in ibrutinib-treated CLL. V lost 1 base and J 0 bases, leaving 10 bases between the germline ends. Germline-derived CDR1 and CDR2 are MNHNS and SASEGT. The CDR3 runs to 16 residues. The data were produced by immunoSEQ multiplex PCR, yet TCRdb's version contains in-frame clones alone and is incomplete. This sample has roughly 250,000 clones, with 60% to 75% found just once. Sequences were derived from PBMCs, sampled after 24 months of ibrutinib treatment. The sequence derives from a human donor with chronic lymphocytic leukemia. The rearrangement joins TRBV6-1 to TRBJ1-5, with D hard to call. The CDR3 coding sequence is TGTGCCAGCAGTGAAGGGGTAGGTAGTAGCAATCAGCCCCAGCATTTT. Its protein product is CASSEGVGSSNQPQHF.